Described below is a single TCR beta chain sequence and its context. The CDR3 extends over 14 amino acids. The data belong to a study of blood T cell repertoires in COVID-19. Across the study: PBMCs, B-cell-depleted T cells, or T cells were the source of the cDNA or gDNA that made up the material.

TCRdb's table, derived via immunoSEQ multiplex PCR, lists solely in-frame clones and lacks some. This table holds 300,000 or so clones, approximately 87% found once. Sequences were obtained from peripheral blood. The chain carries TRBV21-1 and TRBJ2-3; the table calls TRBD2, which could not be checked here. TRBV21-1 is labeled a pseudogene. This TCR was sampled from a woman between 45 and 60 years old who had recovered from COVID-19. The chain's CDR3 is CASRMEGLKDTQYF. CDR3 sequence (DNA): TGTGCCAGCAGAATGGAGGGGCTGAAAGATACGCAGTATTTT.